Sequencing of this T cell receptor (beta chain) was carried out in a study of graft-versus-host responses after intestinal transplantation. Study results and limitations: Recipient-marrow GvH clones were detected, some having first appeared in ileum or blood.

Measured with immunoSEQ multiplex PCR; TCRdb has only the in-frame clones, and not every one. In the table there are fewer than 15,000 clones, 70% of which are singletons. This CDR3 has 15 residues. V was clipped by 3 bases and J by 8 bases, with 17 bases between them. CDR1 and CDR2 (germline): SGHAT, FQDESV (reference sequence). The count of this clone is one. Its target is unknown. Intraepithelial plus lamina propria lymphocytes were released by processing graft tissue. The rearrangement uses TRBV11-1 and TRBJ2-1; maybe TRBD1 (8 bases). The source of this sequence is a human patient who received an intestinal transplant, so some T cells may come from the graft donor. Material: ileum tissue, obtained 700 to 800 days after intestinal transplantation. CDR3 loop: CASSFHRGGLDEQFF. CDR3 sequence (DNA): TGTGCCAGCAGCTTCCACAGGGGGGGTTTGGATGAGCAGTTCTTC.